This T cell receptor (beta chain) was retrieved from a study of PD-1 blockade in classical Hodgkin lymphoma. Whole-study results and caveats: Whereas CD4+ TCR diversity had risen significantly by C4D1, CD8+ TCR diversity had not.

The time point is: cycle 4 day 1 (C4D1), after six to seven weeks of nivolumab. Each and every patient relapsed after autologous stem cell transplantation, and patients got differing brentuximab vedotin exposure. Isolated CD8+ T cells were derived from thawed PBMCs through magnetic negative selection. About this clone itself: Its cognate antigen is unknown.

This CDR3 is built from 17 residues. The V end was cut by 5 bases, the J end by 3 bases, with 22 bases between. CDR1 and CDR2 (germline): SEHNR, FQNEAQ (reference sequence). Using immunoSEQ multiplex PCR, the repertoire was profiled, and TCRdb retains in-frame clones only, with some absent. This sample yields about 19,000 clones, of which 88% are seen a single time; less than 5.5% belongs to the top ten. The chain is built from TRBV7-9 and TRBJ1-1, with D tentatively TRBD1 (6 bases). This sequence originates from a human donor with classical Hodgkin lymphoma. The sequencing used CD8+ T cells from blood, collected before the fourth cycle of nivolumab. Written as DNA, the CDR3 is TGTGCCAGCAGCCCGACAGGAGGGGGGTTGGAGGACACTGAAGCTTTCTTT. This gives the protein CASSPTGGGLEDTEAFF.